The 23 T cell receptor beta chains below all came from one sample that was sequenced in a study of patients and donors after allogeneic stem cell transplantation. TCRdb reprocessed the RT-PCR reads via MiXCR and lists one record per CDR3 protein. The sample lists about 960,000 distinct CDR3 sequences; about a sixth were seen once. The sequencing input was blood, either unsorted or a sorted T cell fraction (not recorded which). Receptors originate from a human donor who was either an allogeneic HSCT recipient or a stem cell or donor lymphocyte infusion donor (not recorded which). It is not recorded whose cells these are; they may come from a transplant donor.

The chain combines TRBV12-3 or TRBV12-4 with TRBJ2-1; 14 bases match TRBD2. The CDR3 runs to 19 residues. J gave up 3 bases and V 6 bases, and 13 bases lay outside the gene matches. The CDR3 reads CASSIPGTSGSGLYNEQFF. The CDR3 DNA reads TGTGCCAGCAGCATACCCGGGACTAGCGGGAGTGGACTCTACAATGAGCAGTTCTTC.

The rearrangement uses TRBV6-2 or TRBV6-3 and TRBJ2-5; 7 bases fit TRBD1. CDR3 length: 15 amino acids. Per the germline V gene, CDR1 is MNHEY and CDR2 is SVGEGT. The V gene end was trimmed by 6 bases and the J gene end by 5 bases; junction bases not matched to a gene: 12. The CDR3 DNA is TGTGCCAGCAGCCAAGGACAGGTCGGTCAGGAGACCCAGTACTTC. It codes for CASSQGQVGQETQYF.

The genes are TRBV11-2 and TRBJ2-1; 7 bases are shared with TRBD1. Germline lookup yields CDR1 SGHAT and CDR2 FQNNGV. J lost 8 bases, V lost 5 bases, and 15 bases had no gene match. This CDR3 region has 16 residues. The CDR3 protein is CASSLQGLGIFDEQFF. CDR3 DNA: TGTGCCAGCAGCCTACAGGGGCTAGGTATTTTCGATGAGCAGTTCTTC.

The CDR3 protein is CASSFSGASSYEQYF. The DNA for the CDR3 is TGCGCCAGCAGCTTTAGCGGGGCGAGCTCCTACGAGCAGTACTTC. This chain connects TRBV5-1 to TRBJ2-7, with TRBD2 matching over 8 bases. This CDR3 contains 15 residues. Germline lookup yields CDR1 SGHRS and CDR2 YFSETQ. V was clipped by 2 bases and J by 0 bases; unmatched bases: 4.

The chain links TRBV7-9 to TRBJ1-2; 8 nucleotides agree with TRBD1. Germline assignment: CDR1 SEHNR and CDR2 FQNEAQ (reference sequence). The CDR3 runs to 15 residues. The V and J ends lost 4 bases and 7 bases, in that order; junction bases with no gene match: 11. CDR3 coding DNA: TGTGCCAGCAGCTCCCGTGGACAGGGAGGCTTTGGCTACACCTTC. Translation gives CASSSRGQGGFGYTF.

This clonotype was detected ten times or more. The genes are TRBV4-3 and TRBJ2-3; D is possibly TRBD1 or TRBD2 (6 bases each). Germline V CDR1 and CDR2: LGHNA, YSLEER. This CDR3 is 16 amino acids long. V lost 0 bases and J lost 3, with 13 bases in between. The CDR3 here is CASSQDPGARTDTQYF. The CDR3 coding sequence is TGCGCCAGCAGCCAAGATCCGGGGGCGAGAACAGATACGCAGTATTTT.

V and J are TRBV21-1 and TRBJ2-2; the table's D call TRBD2 went unverified against the DNA. TRBV21-1 is shown as a pseudogene. CDR3 length: 17 amino acids. CDR3 protein: CASSKRGAARNTGELFF. CDR3 coding DNA: TGTGCCAGCAGCAAACGGGGAGCGGCTAGGAACACCGGGGAGCTGTTTTTT.

This clonotype came up a few times. V and J are TRBV10-3 and TRBJ2-4; TRBD1 might be the D (6 bases). The CDR3 covers 13 residues. Between the trimmed V and J ends, which lost 10 bases and 9 bases, there was a span of 19 bases. Per germline, CDR1 ENHRY and CDR2 SYGVKD. CDR3 sequence reads: CATNLGGVGIQYF. The CDR3 region has the DNA TGTGCCACGAACTTAGGGGGTGTCGGCATTCAGTACTTC.

This clonotype was seen a few times. The V gene is TRBV25-1, the J gene TRBJ2-5; a possible D gene is TRBD2 (6 bases). This CDR3 is 15 amino acids long. Germline V gene data show CDR1 as MGHDK and CDR2 as SYGVNS. The ends were cut back, 3 bases at V and 7 bases at J, with 18 bases in the middle. The CDR3 region is CASSDLRDGGRTQYF. The DNA of the CDR3 is TGTGCCAGCAGTGACCTCCGGGACGGAGGGAGGACCCAGTACTTC.

The chain employs TRBV7-8 and TRBJ2-5, with D possibly matching TRBD1 (5 bases). The CDR3 has 13 amino acids. The V end lost 5 bases, the J end lost 10 bases, and 17 bases lay between the germline ends. The germline gives CDR1 SGHVS, CDR2 FQNEAQ. The CDR3 nucleotides read TGTGCCAGCAGCCCTCCGCGGAGAAGGGGCCAGTACTTC. Translation gives CASSPPRRRGQYF.

J is TRBJ1-1 and V is TRBV5-1; TRBD1 agrees at 9 bases. V shed 3 bases, J shed 3 bases, and the junction held 6 bases outside the gene matches. The CDR3 has 15 residues. CDR1 and CDR2 (germline): SGHRS, YFSETQ. CDR3 sequence (DNA): TGCGCCAGCAGCTCGCCGCGACAGGGGGACACTGAAGCTTTCTTT. It translates to CASSSPRQGDTEAFF.

The V call is TRBV20-1, the J call TRBJ2-5; D is perhaps TRBD1 (6 bases). The CDR3 extends over 14 amino acids. Germline assignment: CDR1 DFQATT and CDR2 SNEGSKA (reference sequence). Trimming removed 5 bases from V and 2 bases from J, with 15 bases in between. This CDR3 is CSADARGGQETQYF. For the CDR3, the DNA is TGCAGTGCTGATGCCCGAGGGGGTCAAGAGACCCAGTACTTC.

The V call is TRBV12-3 or TRBV12-4, the J call TRBJ1-1; D may be TRBD1 (5 bases). The CDR3 is made up of 13 amino acids. V dropped 8 bases and J dropped 1 base, with 11 bases sitting between them. CDR3 sequence reads: CASSGTRNTEAFF. The CDR3 DNA reads TGTGCCAGCTCCGGGACGAGGAACACTGAAGCTTTCTTT.

The sample holds a few counts of this clonotype. The chain is built from TRBV3-1 and TRBJ2-2; D gene ambiguous. The CDR3 length is 13 residues. Germline V lookup: CDR1 LGHDT, CDR2 YNNKEL (reference sequence). Between the trimmed V and J ends, which lost 4 bases and 7 bases, there was a span of 10 bases. CDR3 in amino acids: CASSPLEIGELFF. Written as DNA, the CDR3 is TGTGCCAGCAGCCCTCTCGAGATCGGGGAGCTGTTTTTT.

This CDR3 is CASSQDSFAQYF. The CDR3 region has the DNA TGTGCCAGCAGCCAGGACTCCTTCGCGCAGTACTTC. V gene TRBV11-3 combines with J gene TRBJ2-7, with D possibly being TRBD2 (5 bases). Trimming removed 5 bases from V and 9 bases from J, with 14 bases in between. The CDR3 covers 12 residues. The germline V gene encodes CDR1 SGHNT and CDR2 YENEEA.

This clonotype has only a few counts. V and J are TRBV12-3 or TRBV12-4 and TRBJ1-5; 10 bases map to TRBD1. The CDR3 has 19 amino acids. V dropped 5 bases and J dropped 3; count of bases not matched to a gene: 16. The CDR3 reads CASSHRGTGVLLFNQPQHF. CDR3 coding DNA: TGTGCCAGCAGTCACCGAGGGACAGGGGTTCTCCTATTCAATCAGCCCCAGCATTTT.

This rearrangement joins TRBV19 to TRBJ1-2, with 9 bases lining up with TRBD1. This CDR3 is 14 amino acids long. Germline trimming cut 8 bases from V and 6 bases from J; bases unmatched to any gene: 10. In germline, CDR1 is LNHDA, CDR2 SQIVND (reference sequence). The CDR3 sequence is CASAGDRVRDGYTF. The CDR3 DNA reads TGTGCCAGTGCCGGGGACAGGGTAAGGGATGGCTACACCTTC.

This clonotype was found a few times. V and J are TRBV12-3 or TRBV12-4 and TRBJ2-5; D not certain. Trimming took off 5 bases at V and 3 bases at J, with 16 bases between the two ends. The CDR3 is 15 amino acids. The CDR3 is CASSLGVGAKETQYF. The CDR3 DNA reads as TGTGCCAGCAGTCTTGGGGTAGGCGCGAAAGAGACCCAGTACTTC.

This clonotype was observed a few times. The gene calls are TRBV4-3 and TRBJ1-1; D may be TRBD1 (6 bases). The CDR3 extends over 16 amino acids. The germline V and J ends were trimmed by 1 base and 5 bases, with 17 bases remaining between them. Looked up from germline, CDR1 is LGHNA and CDR2 is YSLEER. The DNA of the CDR3 is TGCGCCAGCAGCCAAGTTGGACAGCAAGGAGGTACTGAAGCTTTCTTT. Protein: CASSQVGQQGGTEAFF.

In this sample, this clonotype turned up a few times. The chain uses TRBV18 and TRBJ2-3; D is unclear. The germline CDR1 and CDR2 sequences are KGHSH and LQKENI. Trimming cost V 1 base and J 2 bases, with 10 bases left between them. There are 15 residues in the CDR3. The CDR3 region is CASSPQGRATDTQYF. The CDR3, as DNA: TGTGCCAGCTCACCACAAGGTAGGGCCACAGATACGCAGTATTTT. Combining the CDR3 with reference TRBV18 and TRBJ2-3 gives the whole variable domain NAGVMQNPRHLVRRRGQEARLRCSPMKGHSHVYWYRQLPEEGLKFMVYLQKENIIDESGMPKERFSAEFPKEGPSILRIQQVVRGDSAAYFCASSPQGRATDTQYFGPGTRLTVL.

This chain links TRBV30 with TRBJ1-1; D gene ambiguous. The germline V and J ends were trimmed by 5 bases and 6 bases, with 10 bases remaining between them. The germline CDR1 and CDR2 sequences are GTSNPN and SVGIG (reference sequence). The length of the CDR3 is 11 residues. The CDR3 DNA reads TGTGCCTGGTCCAACCGGGCTGAAGCTTTCTTT. Translating gives CAWSNRAEAFF.

This clonotype has just a few counts. The CDR3: CASSRTQDRGRNTEAFF. The CDR3 DNA is TGTGCCAGCAGTCGCACGCAGGACAGGGGGCGTAACACTGAAGCTTTCTTT. The V call is TRBV6-1, the J call TRBJ1-1; 11 bases align to TRBD1. Germline loops: CDR1 MNHNS, CDR2 SASEGT. The CDR3 spans 17 residues. V gave up 5 bases and J gave up 2 bases; unmatched junction bases: 10.

The chain recombines TRBV6-5 with TRBJ1-1, with 7 bases lining up with TRBD1. This CDR3 region has 16 residues. Trimming cost V 0 bases and J 0 bases; bases outside gene matches: 4. Germline CDR1 MNHEY, CDR2 SVGAGI. CDR3 DNA: TGTGCCAGCAGTTACTCATCAGGGGGGATGAACACTGAAGCTTTCTTT. Protein product: CASSYSSGGMNTEAFF.